Listed here is a single T cell receptor (beta chain). Its antigen is undetermined. This specimen belongs to a study of T cell responses to AZD1222 COVID-19 vaccine. General study results and limits: Donors were mostly white British, more females; clonal diversity possibly underestimated. Among spike-specific TCRs, nearly half reportedly target unmutated variant regions. Two AZD1222 doses significantly raised spike-specific TCR breadth and depth over controls. After the peak T cell response, and only then, were repertoires sampled.

Trimming removed 5 bases from V and 7 bases from J, with 12 bases in between. The CDR3 has 13 residues. CDR1 is SGHAT and CDR2 is FQNNGV in the germline V gene. TCRdb's table, derived via immunoSEQ multiplex PCR, lists solely in-frame clones and lacks some. The sample shows around 47,000 clones, around 80% of them seen only once. V is TRBV11-2 and J is TRBJ1-5; D remains unclear. This TCR came from an adult who received the MenACWY meningococcal vaccine as a control. The specimen comprised peripheral blood, sampled 28 days after the second dose of the MenACWY control vaccine. CDR3 nucleotide sequence: TGTGCCAGCAGCCCGGACTACGGCCAGCCCCAGCATTTT. It codes for CASSPDYGQPQHF.